Each of the 19 T cell receptor beta chains below was sequenced from the same sample in a study of T cell responses to AZD1222 COVID-19 vaccine. Method: immunoSEQ multiplex PCR; TCRdb's copy keeps in-frame clones and lacks some. The sample shows 150,000 to 200,000 clones, over 85% of them seen only once. Sequencing was performed on peripheral blood, taken on day 0 of AZD1222 vaccination. The receptors here all came from an adult in good health.

The gene calls are TRBV3-1 (or the pseudogene TRBV3-2) and TRBJ2-5; 9 nucleotides line up with TRBD1. Germline values: CDR1 LGHDT, CDR2 YNNKEL (reference sequence). The CDR3 spans 14 residues. With V trimmed by 4 bases and J by 3 bases, 3 bases remained unmatched. CDR3 coding DNA: TGTGCCAGCAGCCTCGGGACAGGGAAAGAGACCCAGTACTTC. It encodes CASSLGTGKETQYF.

V is TRBV2 and J is TRBJ1-1, with D possibly matching TRBD1 (5 bases). Germline CDR1 and CDR2: SNHLY and FYNNEI. The CDR3 is 13 residues long. V was trimmed by 4 bases and J by 3 bases, leaving 9 bases between them. CDR3 sequence (DNA): TGTGCCAGCAGTGGCGACAGCTACACTGAAGCTTTCTTT. Translating it yields CASSGDSYTEAFF.

J is TRBJ1-1 and V is TRBV28; 7 bases map to TRBD1. J lost 5 bases, V lost 9 bases, and 12 bases had no gene match. Germline V CDR1 and CDR2: MDHEN, SYDVKM. CDR3 length: 14 residues. The CDR3 reads CASRGGGQGTEAFF. The CDR3 DNA follows: TGTGCCAGTCGGGGAGGGGGCCAGGGGACTGAAGCTTTCTTT.

The chain recombines TRBV9 with TRBJ1-2; D not resolved. This CDR3 has 13 residues. Germline CDR1 reads SGDLS; CDR2 reads YYNGEE. Trimming took 0 bases from V and 2 from J, leaving 5 bases between them. CDR3 sequence: CASSVDWNYGYTF. For the CDR3, the DNA is TGTGCCAGCAGCGTAGATTGGAACTATGGCTACACCTTC.

The chain carries TRBV4-2 and TRBJ1-2; 9 bases agree with TRBD1. The CDR3 has 14 residues. V lost 4 bases, J lost 4 bases, and 4 bases stayed unmatched. Germline CDR1 LGHNA, CDR2 YNFKEQ. The CDR3 nucleotides are TGTGCCAGCAGCCGTGAACAGGGGGCCTATGGCTACACCTTC. Amino acid sequence: CASSREQGAYGYTF.

The chain couples TRBV27 to TRBJ1-2, with D possibly matching TRBD1 (6 bases). Germline values: CDR1 MNHEY, CDR2 SMNVEV (reference sequence). This CDR3 has 16 residues. Trimming shortened V by 6 bases and J by 1 base, and 18 bases separated the two germline ends. CDR3 nucleotide sequence: TGTGCCAGCAGACCAGGGGCCGACCTGATTAACTATGGCTACACCTTC. Translated: CASRPGADLINYGYTF.

V usage is TRBV12-3 or TRBV12-4 and J usage is TRBJ1-2, with D possibly matching TRBD1 (6 bases). Trimming removed 10 bases from V and 5 bases from J, with 17 bases in between. This CDR3 is built from 13 residues. The CDR3 bases are TGTGCCACCACGGGGGGACACGGGTATGGCTACACCTTC. This sequence encodes CATTGGHGYGYTF.

The chain carries TRBV11-2 and TRBJ1-3, with 9 bases that match TRBD1. This CDR3 contains 14 residues. CDR1 is SGHAT and CDR2 is FQNNGV in the germline V gene. Trimming cost V 5 bases and J 7 bases; bases outside gene matches: 6. This chain's CDR3 is CASSHGQGSNTIYF. The CDR3 DNA follows: TGTGCCAGCAGCCACGGACAGGGGAGCAACACCATATATTTT.

The chain uses TRBV23-1 and TRBJ2-2, with a tentative D call TRBD1 (5 bases). TRBV23-1 is an open reading frame, and its role is uncertain. This CDR3 is 16 amino acids long. The V gene lost 2 bases and the J gene lost 8 bases, with 18 bases spanning the gap. The CDR3 region has the DNA TGCGCCAGCAGTCAAGGGGCAGAGGCTCGAGTGGGGGAGCTGTTTTTT. It codes for CASSQGAEARVGELFF.

The chain recombines TRBV5-1 with TRBJ2-7, with D tentatively TRBD1 (6 bases). Germline CDR1 is SGHRS and CDR2 is YFSETQ. This CDR3 has 15 amino acids. The V and J ends lost 6 bases and 5 bases respectively, with 21 bases between them. The CDR3 is CASNPAGAAINEQYF. The CDR3 nucleotides are TGCGCCAGCAACCCCGCAGGGGCAGCCATCAACGAGCAGTACTTC.

The V gene is TRBV10-3, the J gene TRBJ2-7; 10 bases are shared with TRBD2. After removal of 0 bases from V and 3 bases from J, the junction contained 8 bases not matched to a gene. The CDR3 extends over 17 amino acids. Germline-derived CDR1 and CDR2 are ENHRY and SYGVKD. CDR3 loop: CAISESGSGRQNYEQYF. In nucleotides, the CDR3 is TGTGCCATCAGTGAGTCGGGTAGCGGGAGGCAAAACTACGAGCAGTACTTC.

J is TRBJ1-3 and V is TRBV5-1; 7 nucleotides match TRBD1. This CDR3 is built from 13 residues. The J segment lost 4 bases and the V segment lost 4 bases, leaving 2 bases of the junction unmatched. CDR1 and CDR2 from the germline V gene are SGHRS and YFSETQ. The CDR3 protein is CASSQTGGNTIYF. The CDR3 nucleotides are TGCGCCAGCAGCCAGACAGGGGGAAACACCATATATTTT. Together with reference TRBV5-1 and TRBJ1-3, the CDR3 gives the full variable domain: KAGVTQTPRYLIKTRGQQVTLSCSPISGHRSVSWYQQTPGQGLQFLFEYFSETQRNKGNFPGRFSGRQFSNSRSEMNVSTLELGDSALYLCASSQTGGNTIYFGEGSWLTVV.

Only one count was recorded for this clone. This sequence joins TRBV4-1 and TRBJ1-2; a weak D match, TRBD1 (5 bases). Trimming took off 0 bases at V and 3 bases at J, with 8 bases between the two ends. The CDR3 covers 14 residues. Per the germline V gene, CDR1 is MGHRA and CDR2 is YSYEKL. CDR3 bases: TGCGCCAGCAGCCAAGAGCCGGGGGACTATGGCTACACCTTC. Encoded protein: CASSQEPGDYGYTF.

The chain recombines TRBV6-5 with TRBJ1-1; no clear D. Germline assignment: CDR1 MNHEY and CDR2 SVGAGI. This CDR3 has 13 residues. V shed 6 bases and J shed 1 base, with 9 bases lying between them. The CDR3 here is CASSHPQNTEAFF. CDR3 nucleotide sequence: TGTGCCAGCAGCCACCCCCAGAACACTGAAGCTTTCTTT.

The CDR3 DNA is TGTGCCAGCAGGAGGGGACTAGCGGCCTACAATGAGCAGTTCTTC. Amino acids: CASRRGLAAYNEQFF. This chain uses TRBV11-2 with TRBJ2-1; 11 positions match TRBD2. Trimming removed 6 bases from V and 2 bases from J; junction bases left unmatched: 3. This CDR3 comprises 15 residues. Germline V lookup: CDR1 SGHAT, CDR2 FQNNGV. Combining the CDR3 with reference TRBV11-2 and TRBJ2-1 gives the whole variable domain EAGVAQSPRYKIIEKRQSVAFWCNPISGHATLYWYQQILGQGPKLLIQFQNNGVVDDSQLPKDRFSAERLKGVDSTLKIQPAKLEDSAVYLCASRRGLAAYNEQFFGPGTRLTVL.

The chain combines TRBV7-8 with TRBJ2-7, with TRBD2 matching over 7 bases. This CDR3 contains 15 residues. Germline V gene sequence: CDR1 SGHVS, CDR2 FQNEAQ. V was pared by 5 bases and J by 2 bases, with 9 bases of the junction left unmatched. CDR3 loop: CASSLWEGQAYEQYF. DNA of the CDR3: TGTGCCAGCAGCCTGTGGGAGGGGCAAGCCTACGAGCAGTACTTC.

In nucleotides, the CDR3 is TGCGCCAGCAGTGATAATTATAGCAATCAGCCCCAGCATTTT. Amino acids: CASSDNYSNQPQHF. The chain carries TRBV10-2 and TRBJ1-5; D is unresolved. This CDR3 is built from 14 residues. Trimming cost V 3 bases and J 0 bases, with 6 bases left between them. CDR1 WSHSY and CDR2 SAAADI come from the germline V gene.

The CDR3 region has the DNA TGTGCCAGCAGCTTGGCCGCAGGGCGCGGCAATCAGCCCCAGCATTTT. It is translated as CASSLAAGRGNQPQHF. This chain connects TRBV5-6 to TRBJ1-5; a weak D match, TRBD1 (5 bases). The ends were cut back, 0 bases at V and 2 bases at J, with 12 bases in the middle. The length of the CDR3 is 16 residues. The germline gives CDR1 SGHDT, CDR2 YYEEEE.

J is TRBJ2-3 and V is TRBV4-1; 12 nucleotides match TRBD2. CDR1 and CDR2 from the germline V gene are MGHRA and YSYEKL. J gave up 5 bases and V 3 bases, and 6 bases lay outside the gene matches. The CDR3 totals 16 residues. The CDR3 reads CASSQLAGGPGDTQYF. Written as DNA, the CDR3 is TGCGCCAGCAGCCAGCTAGCGGGAGGGCCGGGAGATACGCAGTATTTT.